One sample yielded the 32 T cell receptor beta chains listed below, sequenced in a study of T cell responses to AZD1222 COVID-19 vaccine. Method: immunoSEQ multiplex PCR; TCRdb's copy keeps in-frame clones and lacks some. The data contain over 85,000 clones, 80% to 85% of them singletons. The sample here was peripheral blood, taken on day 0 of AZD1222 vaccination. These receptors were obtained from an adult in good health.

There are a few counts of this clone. Here the CDR3 reads CASSIGSSGNQPQHF. CDR3 nucleotide sequence: TGTGCCAGTAGTATCGGGAGCTCTGGCAATCAGCCCCAGCATTTT. The chain carries TRBV19 and TRBJ1-5; D gene unclear. CDR3 length: 15 residues. V was pared by 3 bases and J by 2 bases, with 11 bases between. The germline V gene encodes CDR1 LNHDA and CDR2 SQIVND (reference sequence).

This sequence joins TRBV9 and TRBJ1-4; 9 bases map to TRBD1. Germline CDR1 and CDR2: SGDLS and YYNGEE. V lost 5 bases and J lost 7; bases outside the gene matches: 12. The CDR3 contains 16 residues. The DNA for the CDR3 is TGTGCCAGCAGTGACATACAGGGGGCGAGTGGTGAAAAACTGTTTTTT. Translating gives CASSDIQGASGEKLFF.

CDR3 nucleotides: TGTGCCAGCAGTTCAACCCGGACCGAGCAGTACTTC. This encodes CASSSTRTEQYF. The chain combines TRBV28 with TRBJ2-7; D uncertain. Germline V gives CDR1 MDHEN, CDR2 SYDVKM. The CDR3 contains 12 residues. V was shortened by 4 bases and J by 6 bases, with 10 bases between the two germline ends.

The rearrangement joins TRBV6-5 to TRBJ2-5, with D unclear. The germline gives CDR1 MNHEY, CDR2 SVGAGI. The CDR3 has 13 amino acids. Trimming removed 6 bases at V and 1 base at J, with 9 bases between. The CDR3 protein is CASSGHRQETQYF. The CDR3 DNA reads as TGTGCCAGCAGCGGGCACCGCCAAGAGACCCAGTACTTC.

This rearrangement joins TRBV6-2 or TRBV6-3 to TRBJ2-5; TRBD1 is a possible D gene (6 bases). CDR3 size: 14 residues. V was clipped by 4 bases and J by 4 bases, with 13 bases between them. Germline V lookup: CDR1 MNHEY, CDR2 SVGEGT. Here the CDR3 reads CASSSTGWGETQYF. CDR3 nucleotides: TGTGCCAGCAGTTCAACAGGGTGGGGAGAGACCCAGTACTTC.

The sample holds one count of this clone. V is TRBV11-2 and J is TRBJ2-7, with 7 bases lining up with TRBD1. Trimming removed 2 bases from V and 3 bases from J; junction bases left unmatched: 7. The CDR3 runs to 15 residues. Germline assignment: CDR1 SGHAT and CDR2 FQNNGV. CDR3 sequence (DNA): TGTGCCAGCAGCTTATCACAGGGGTCGTTCTACGAGCAGTACGTC. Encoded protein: CASSLSQGSFYEQYV.

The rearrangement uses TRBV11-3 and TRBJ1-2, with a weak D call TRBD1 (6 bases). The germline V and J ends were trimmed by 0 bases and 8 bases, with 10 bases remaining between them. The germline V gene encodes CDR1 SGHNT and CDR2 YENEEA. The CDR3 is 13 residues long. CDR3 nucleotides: TGTGCCAGCAGCTTAGATCGGGGGGCAGGCTACACCTTC. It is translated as CASSLDRGAGYTF.

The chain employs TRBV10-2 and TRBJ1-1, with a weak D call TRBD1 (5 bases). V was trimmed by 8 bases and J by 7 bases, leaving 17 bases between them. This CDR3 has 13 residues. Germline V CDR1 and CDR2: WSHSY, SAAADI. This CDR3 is CASRQDSPFEAFF. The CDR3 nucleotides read TGCGCCAGCCGCCAAGACAGCCCTTTTGAAGCTTTCTTT.

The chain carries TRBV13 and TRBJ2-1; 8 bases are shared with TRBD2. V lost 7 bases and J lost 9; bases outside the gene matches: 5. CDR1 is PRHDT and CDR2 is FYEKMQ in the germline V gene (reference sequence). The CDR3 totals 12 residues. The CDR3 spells CASKAGDREQFF. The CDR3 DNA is TGTGCCAGCAAAGCGGGAGATCGTGAGCAGTTCTTC. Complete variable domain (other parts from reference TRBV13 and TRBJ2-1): AAGVIQSPRHLIKEKRETATLKCYPIPRHDTVYWYQQGPGQDPQFLISFYEKMQSDKGSIPDRFSAQQFSDYHSELNMSSLELGDSALYFCASKAGDREQFFGPGTRLTVL.

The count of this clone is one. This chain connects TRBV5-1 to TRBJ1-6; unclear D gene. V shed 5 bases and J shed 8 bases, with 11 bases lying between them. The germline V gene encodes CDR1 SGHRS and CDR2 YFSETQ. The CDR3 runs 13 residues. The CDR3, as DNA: TGCGCCAGCAGTCCCGCCTGGGATTCACCCCTCCACTTT. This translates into CASSPAWDSPLHF.

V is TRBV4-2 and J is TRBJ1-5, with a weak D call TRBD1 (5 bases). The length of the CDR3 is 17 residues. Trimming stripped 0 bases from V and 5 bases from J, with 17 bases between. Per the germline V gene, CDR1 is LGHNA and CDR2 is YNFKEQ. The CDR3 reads CASSQEVGGGTHQPQHF. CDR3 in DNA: TGTGCCAGCAGCCAAGAAGTTGGAGGAGGGACCCATCAGCCCCAGCATTTT.

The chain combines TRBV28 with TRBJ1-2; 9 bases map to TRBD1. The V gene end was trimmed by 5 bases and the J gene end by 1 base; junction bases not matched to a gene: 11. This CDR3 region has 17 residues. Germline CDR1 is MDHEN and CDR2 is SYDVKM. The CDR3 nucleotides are TGTGCCAGCAGTATAACCGGGACAGGGCTGTTTAACTATGGCTACACCTTC. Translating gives CASSITGTGLFNYGYTF.

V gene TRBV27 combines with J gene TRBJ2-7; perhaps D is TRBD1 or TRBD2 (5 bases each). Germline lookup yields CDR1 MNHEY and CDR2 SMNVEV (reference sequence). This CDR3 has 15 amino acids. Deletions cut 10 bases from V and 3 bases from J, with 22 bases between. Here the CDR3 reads CATTCAGRVFYEQYV. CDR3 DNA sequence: TGTGCCACCACCTGCGCGGGCAGGGTCTTCTACGAGCAGTACGTC.

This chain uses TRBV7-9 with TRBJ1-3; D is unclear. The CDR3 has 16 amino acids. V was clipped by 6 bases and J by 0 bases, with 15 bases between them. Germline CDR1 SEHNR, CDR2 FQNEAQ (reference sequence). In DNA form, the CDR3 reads TGTGCCAGCAGTCCATATAGTCAATTCTCTGGAAACACCATATATTTT. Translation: CASSPYSQFSGNTIYF. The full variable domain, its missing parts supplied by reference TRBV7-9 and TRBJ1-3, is DTGVSQNPRHKITKRGQNVTFRCDPISEHNRLYWYRQTLGQGPEFLTYFQNEAQLEKSRLLSDRFSAERPKGSFSTLEIQRTEQGDSAMYLCASSPYSQFSGNTIYFGEGSWLTVV.

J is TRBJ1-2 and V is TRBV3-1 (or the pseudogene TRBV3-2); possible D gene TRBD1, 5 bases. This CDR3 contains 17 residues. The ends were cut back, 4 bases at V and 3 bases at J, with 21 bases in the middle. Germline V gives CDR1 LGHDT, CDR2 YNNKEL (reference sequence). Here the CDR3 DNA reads TGTGCCAGCAGCCCGGCCCCAAGCACCGGGACCTACTATGGCTACACCTTC. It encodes CASSPAPSTGTYYGYTF.

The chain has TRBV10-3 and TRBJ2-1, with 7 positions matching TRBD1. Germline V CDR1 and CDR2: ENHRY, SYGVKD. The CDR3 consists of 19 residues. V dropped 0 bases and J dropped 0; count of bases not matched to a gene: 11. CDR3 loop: CAISESRTGIVSSYNEQFF. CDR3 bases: TGTGCCATCAGTGAGTCCAGGACAGGTATAGTGAGCTCCTACAATGAGCAGTTCTTC.

The CDR3 DNA is TGTGCCAGTATGGGATCACAAGAGACCCAGTACTTC. It encodes CASMGSQETQYF. The V gene is TRBV19, the J gene TRBJ2-5; unclear D gene. Deletions cut 7 bases from V and 2 bases from J, with 8 bases between. The CDR3 is made up of 12 amino acids. The germline gives CDR1 LNHDA, CDR2 SQIVND (reference sequence).

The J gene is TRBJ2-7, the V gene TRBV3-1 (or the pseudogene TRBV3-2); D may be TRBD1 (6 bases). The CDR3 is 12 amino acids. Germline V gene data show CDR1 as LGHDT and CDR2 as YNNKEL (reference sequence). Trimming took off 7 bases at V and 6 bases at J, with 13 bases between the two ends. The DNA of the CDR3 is TGTGCCAGCAACCTGGAAGGGGGCGAGCAGTACTTC. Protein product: CASNLEGGEQYF.

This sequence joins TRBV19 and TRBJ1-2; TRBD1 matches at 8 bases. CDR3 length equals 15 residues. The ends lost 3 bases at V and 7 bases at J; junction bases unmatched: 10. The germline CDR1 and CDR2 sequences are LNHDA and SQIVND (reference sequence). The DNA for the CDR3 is TGTGCCAGTAGTATCTCTGGACAGGGCTTGGGTGGCTACACCTTC. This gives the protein CASSISGQGLGGYTF.

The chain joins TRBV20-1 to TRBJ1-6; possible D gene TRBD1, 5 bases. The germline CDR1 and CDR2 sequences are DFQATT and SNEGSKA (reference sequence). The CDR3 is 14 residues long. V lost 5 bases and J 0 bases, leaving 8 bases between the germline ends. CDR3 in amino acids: CSAGDSSYNSPLHF. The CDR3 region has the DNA TGCAGTGCTGGTGACAGCTCCTATAATTCACCCCTCCACTTT.

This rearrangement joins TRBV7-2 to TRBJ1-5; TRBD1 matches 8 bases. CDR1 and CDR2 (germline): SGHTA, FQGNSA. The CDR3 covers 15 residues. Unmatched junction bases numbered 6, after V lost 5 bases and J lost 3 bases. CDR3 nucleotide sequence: TGTGCCAGCAGCGGCGACAGGGGCCTCAATCAGCCCCAGCATTTT. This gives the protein CASSGDRGLNQPQHF.

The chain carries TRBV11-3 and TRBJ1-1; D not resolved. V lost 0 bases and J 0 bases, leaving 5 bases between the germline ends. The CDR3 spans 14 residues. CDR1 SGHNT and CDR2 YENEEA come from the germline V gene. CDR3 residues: CASSLDSLNTEAFF. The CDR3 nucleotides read TGTGCCAGCAGCTTAGACAGCTTGAACACTGAAGCTTTCTTT.

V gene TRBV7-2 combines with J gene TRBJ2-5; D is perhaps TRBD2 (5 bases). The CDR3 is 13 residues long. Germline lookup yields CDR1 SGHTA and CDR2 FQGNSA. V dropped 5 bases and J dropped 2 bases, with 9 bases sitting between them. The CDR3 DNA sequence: TGTGCCAGCAGCCCTGGACTTCAAGAGACCCAGTACTTC. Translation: CASSPGLQETQYF.

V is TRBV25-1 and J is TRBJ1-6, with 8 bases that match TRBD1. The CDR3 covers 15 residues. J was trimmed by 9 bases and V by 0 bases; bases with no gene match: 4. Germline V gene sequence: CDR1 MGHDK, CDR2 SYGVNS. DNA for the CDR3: TGTGCCAGCAGTGAATACAGGGGGCAGGGTTCACCCCTCCACTTT. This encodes CASSEYRGQGSPLHF.

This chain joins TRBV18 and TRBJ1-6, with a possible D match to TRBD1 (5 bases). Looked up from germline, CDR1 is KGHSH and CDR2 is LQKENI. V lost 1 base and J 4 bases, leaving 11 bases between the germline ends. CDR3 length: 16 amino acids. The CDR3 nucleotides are TGTGCCAGCTCACCACAGGGGAGGCTATATAATTCACCCCTCCACTTT. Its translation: CASSPQGRLYNSPLHF.

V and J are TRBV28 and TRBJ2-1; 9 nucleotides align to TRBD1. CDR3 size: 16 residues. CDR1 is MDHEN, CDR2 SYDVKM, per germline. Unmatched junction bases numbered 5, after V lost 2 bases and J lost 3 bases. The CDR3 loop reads CASSLAATGGYNEQFF. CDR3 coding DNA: TGTGCCAGCAGTTTAGCGGCGACAGGGGGCTACAATGAGCAGTTCTTC.

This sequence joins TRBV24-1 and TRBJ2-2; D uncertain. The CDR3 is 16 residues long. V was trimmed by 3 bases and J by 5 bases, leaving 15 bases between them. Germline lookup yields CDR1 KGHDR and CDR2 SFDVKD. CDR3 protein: CATSDHTRQYTGELFF. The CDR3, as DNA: TGTGCCACCAGTGATCATACTCGTCAGTATACCGGGGAGCTGTTTTTT.

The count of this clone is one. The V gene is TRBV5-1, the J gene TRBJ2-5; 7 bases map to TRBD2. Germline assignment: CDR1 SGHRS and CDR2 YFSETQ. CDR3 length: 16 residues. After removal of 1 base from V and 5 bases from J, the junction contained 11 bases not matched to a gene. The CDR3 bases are TGCGCCAGCAGCTTGCTAGGACTAGAGGGTTTGGAGACCCAGTACTTC. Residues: CASSLLGLEGLETQYF.

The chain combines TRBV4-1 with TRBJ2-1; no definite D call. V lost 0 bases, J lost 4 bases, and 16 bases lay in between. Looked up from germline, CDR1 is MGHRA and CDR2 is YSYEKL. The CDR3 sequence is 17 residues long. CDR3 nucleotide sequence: TGCGCCAGCAGCCAAGATGATACGGATTATACTTACAATGAGCAGTTCTTC. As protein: CASSQDDTDYTYNEQFF.

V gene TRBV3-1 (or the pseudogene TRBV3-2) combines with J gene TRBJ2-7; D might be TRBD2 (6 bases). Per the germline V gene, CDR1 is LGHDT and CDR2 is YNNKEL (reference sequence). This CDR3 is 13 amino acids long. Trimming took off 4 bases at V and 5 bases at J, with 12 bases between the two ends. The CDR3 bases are TGTGCCAGCAGCCGAGCGGGCCACGACGAGCAGTACTTC. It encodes CASSRAGHDEQYF.

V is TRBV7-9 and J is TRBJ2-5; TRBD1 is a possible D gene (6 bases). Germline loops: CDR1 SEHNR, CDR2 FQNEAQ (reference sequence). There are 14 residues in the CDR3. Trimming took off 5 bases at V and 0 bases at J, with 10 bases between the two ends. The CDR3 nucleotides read TGTGCCAGCAGCCCACGGACAGACCAAGAGACCCAGTACTTC. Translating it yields CASSPRTDQETQYF.

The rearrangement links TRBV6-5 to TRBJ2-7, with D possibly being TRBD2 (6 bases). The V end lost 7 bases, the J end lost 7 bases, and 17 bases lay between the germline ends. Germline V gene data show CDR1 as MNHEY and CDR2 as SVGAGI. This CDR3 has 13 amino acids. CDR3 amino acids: CASIGTGENEQYF. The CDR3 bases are TGTGCCAGCATCGGGACGGGAGAGAATGAGCAGTACTTC.